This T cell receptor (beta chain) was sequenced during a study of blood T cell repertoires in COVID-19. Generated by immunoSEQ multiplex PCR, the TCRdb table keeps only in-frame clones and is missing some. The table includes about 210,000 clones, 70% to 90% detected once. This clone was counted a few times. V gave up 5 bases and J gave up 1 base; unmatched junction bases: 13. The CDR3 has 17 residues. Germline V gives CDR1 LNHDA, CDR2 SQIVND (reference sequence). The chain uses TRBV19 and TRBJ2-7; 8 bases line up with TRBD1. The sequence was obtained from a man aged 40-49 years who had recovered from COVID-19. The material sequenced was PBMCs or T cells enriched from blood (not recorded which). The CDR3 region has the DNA TGTGCCAGTAGTGCCCGAGGAGGGACAGGTTATTCCTACGAGCAGTACTTC. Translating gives CASSARGGTGYSYEQYF.